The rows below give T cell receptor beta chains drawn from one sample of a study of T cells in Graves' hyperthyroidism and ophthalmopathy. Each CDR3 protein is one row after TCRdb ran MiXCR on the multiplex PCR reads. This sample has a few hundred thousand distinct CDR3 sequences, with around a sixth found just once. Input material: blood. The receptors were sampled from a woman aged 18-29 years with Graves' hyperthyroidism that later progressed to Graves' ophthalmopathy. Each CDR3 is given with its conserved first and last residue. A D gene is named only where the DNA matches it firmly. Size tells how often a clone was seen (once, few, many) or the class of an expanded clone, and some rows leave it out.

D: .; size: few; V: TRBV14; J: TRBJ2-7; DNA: TGTGCCAGCAGCCCCTTCCCGGGGGTTAAACCAAGGGTCTCCTACGAGCAGTACTTC; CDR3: CASSPFPGVKPRVSYEQYF
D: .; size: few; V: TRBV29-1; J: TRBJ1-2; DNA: TGCAGCGTTGCAACCGATTATTATGGCTACACCTTC; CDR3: CSVATDYYGYTF
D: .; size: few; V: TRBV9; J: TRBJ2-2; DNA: TGTGCCAGCAGCGTCCGGGCATTCGACGCCGGGGAGCTGTTTTTT; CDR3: CASSVRAFDAGELFF
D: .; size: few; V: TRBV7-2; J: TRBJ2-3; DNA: TGTGCCAGCAGCTTAGAGTTCGCCTCAGATACGCAGTATTTT; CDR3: CASSLEFASDTQYF
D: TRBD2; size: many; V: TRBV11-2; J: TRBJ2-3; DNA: TGTGCCAGCAGATCCTACAGAGGACTAGCGGGATTCACAGATACGCAGTATTTT; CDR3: CASRSYRGLAGFTDTQYF
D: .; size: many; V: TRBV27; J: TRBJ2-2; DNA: TGTGCCAGCAGTTCCCCCCCCCGGGCGGCCGGGGAGCTGTTTTTT; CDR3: CASSSPPRAAGELFF
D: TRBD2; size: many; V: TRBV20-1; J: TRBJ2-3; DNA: TGCAGTGCTAGAGTGCGACTAGCGGAGGGGGGGGTCACAGATACGCAGTATTTT; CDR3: CSARVRLAEGGVTDTQYF
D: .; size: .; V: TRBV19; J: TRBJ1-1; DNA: TGTGCCAGTACCATTGGGGGGACACCGAACACTGAAGCTTTCTTT; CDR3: CASTIGGTPNTEAFF
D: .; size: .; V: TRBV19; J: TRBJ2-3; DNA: TGTGCCAGTTCATTCGTGGGGGGCACAGATACGCAGTATTTT; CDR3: CASSFVGGTDTQYF
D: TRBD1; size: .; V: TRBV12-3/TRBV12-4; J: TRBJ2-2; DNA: TGTGCCAGCAATCCGGGACAGGGCGACACCGGGGAGCTGTTTTTT; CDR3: CASNPGQGDTGELFF
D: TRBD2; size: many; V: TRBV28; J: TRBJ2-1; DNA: TGTGCCAGCAGTTTATTAGCGGGAGTGAACAATGAGCAGTTCTTC; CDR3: CASSLLAGVNNEQFF
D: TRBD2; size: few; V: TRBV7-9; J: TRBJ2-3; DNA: TGTGCCAGCAGCTTAGTTAGCGGGAGATTAGATACGCAGTATTTT; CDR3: CASSLVSGRLDTQYF
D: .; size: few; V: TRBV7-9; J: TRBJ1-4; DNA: TGTGCCAGCAGCTTATTCGGTACTAATGAAAAACTGTTTTTT; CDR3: CASSLFGTNEKLFF
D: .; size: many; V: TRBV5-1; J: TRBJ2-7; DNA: TGCGCCAGCAGCCCCACCAGTGACACATCCTACGAGCAGTACTTC; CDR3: CASSPTSDTSYEQYF
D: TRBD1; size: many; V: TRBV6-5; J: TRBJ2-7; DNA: TGTGCCAGCAGTTACGGGGACAGCTCCTACGAGCAGTACTTC; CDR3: CASSYGDSSYEQYF
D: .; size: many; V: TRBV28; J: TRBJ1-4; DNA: TGTGCCAGCAAGGGGATAGGGGGGTCGGAAAAACTGTTTTTT; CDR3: CASKGIGGSEKLFF
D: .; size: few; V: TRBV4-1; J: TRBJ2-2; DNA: TGCGCCAGCAGCGACCTGGGCCCCGGCCAGGGGTACGGGGAGCTGTTTTTT; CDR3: CASSDLGPGQGYGELFF
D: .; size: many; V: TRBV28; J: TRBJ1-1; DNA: TGTGCCAGCATTCGCGCTTCGAACACTGAAGCTTTCTTT; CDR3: CASIRASNTEAFF
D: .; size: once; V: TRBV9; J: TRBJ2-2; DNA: TGTGCCAGCAGCGTTGGCGCCGGCGGGGAGCTGTTTTTT; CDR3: CASSVGAGGELFF
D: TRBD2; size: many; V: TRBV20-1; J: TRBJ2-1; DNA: TGCAGTGCTAGATGGGCTAGCGGGAGGGCCGCTTACAATGAGCAGTTCTTC; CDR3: CSARWASGRAAYNEQFF
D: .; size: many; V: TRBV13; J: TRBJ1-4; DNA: TGTGCCAGCAGCTTTACCGGAGTGGTTAATGAAAAACTGTTTTTT; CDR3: CASSFTGVVNEKLFF
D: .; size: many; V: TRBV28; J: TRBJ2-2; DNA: TGTGCCAGCAGTCCTTTTATCACCGGGGAGCTGTTTTTT; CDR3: CASSPFITGELFF
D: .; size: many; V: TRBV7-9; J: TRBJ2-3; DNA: TGTGCCAGCAGCTTAGATAAGGATACGCAGTATTTT; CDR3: CASSLDKDTQYF
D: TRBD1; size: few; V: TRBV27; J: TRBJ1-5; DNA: TGTGCCAGCAGTTTATCCCCGACAGGGAGTCAGCCCCAGCATTTT; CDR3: CASSLSPTGSQPQHF
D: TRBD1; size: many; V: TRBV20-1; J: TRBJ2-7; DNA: TGCAGTGCTAGAGGGACAGGGGTGGAGCAGTACTTC; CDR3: CSARGTGVEQYF
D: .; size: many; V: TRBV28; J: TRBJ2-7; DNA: TGTGCCAGCAACCAGGGAGCCTACGAGCAGTACTTC; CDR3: CASNQGAYEQYF
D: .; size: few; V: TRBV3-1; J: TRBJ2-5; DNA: TGTGCCAGCAGTGAAGAGGGCGGGTGGGAGACCCAGTACTTC; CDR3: CASSEEGGWETQYF
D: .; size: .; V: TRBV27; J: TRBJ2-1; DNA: TGTGCCAGCACAGGGATGAGGGAGCAGTTCTTC; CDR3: CASTGMREQFF
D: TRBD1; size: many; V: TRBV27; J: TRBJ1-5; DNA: TGTGCCAGCAGTGACAGGGATAGCAATCAGCCCCAGCATTTT; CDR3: CASSDRDSNQPQHF